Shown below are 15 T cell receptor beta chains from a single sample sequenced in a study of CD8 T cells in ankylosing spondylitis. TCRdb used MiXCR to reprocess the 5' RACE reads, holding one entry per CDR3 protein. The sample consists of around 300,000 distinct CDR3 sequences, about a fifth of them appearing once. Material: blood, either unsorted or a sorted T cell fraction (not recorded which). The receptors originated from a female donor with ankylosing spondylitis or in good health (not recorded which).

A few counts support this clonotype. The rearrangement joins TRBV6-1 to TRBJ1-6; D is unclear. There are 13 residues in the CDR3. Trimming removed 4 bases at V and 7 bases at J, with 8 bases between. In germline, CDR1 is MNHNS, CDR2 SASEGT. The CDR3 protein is CASSGGNNSPLHF. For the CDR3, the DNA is TGTGCCAGCAGTGGCGGCAACAATTCACCCCTCCACTTT.

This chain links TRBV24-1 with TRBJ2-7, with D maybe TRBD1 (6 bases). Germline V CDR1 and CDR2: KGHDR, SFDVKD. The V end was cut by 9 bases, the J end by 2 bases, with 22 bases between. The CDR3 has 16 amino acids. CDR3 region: CATCRDTTTSTYEQYF. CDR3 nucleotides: TGTGCCACCTGCCGGGACACCACGACTTCAACCTACGAGCAGTACTTC.

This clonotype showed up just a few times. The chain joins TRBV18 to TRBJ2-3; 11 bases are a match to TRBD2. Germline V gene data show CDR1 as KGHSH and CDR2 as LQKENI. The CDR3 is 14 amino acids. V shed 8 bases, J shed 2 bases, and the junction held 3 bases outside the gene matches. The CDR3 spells CASATSGATDTQYF. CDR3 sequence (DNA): TGTGCCAGCGCGACTAGCGGGGCCACAGATACGCAGTATTTT.

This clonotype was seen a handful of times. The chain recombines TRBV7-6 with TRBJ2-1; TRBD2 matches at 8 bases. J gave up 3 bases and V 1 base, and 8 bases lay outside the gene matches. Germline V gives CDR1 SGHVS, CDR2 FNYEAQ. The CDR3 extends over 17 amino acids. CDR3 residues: CASSLGGAGAGYNEQFF. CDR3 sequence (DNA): TGTGCCAGCAGCTTAGGAGGAGCGGGAGCAGGCTACAATGAGCAGTTCTTC.

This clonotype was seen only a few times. CDR3 DNA: TGCAGTGTCCCAGGGGTGACAGATACGCAGTATTTT. This gives the protein CSVPGVTDTQYF. The rearrangement uses TRBV20-1 and TRBJ2-3; perhaps TRBD1 as D (6 bases). Trimming removed 7 bases from V and 3 bases from J, with 11 bases in between. The CDR3 runs to 12 residues. Germline V lookup: CDR1 DFQATT, CDR2 SNEGSKA (reference sequence).

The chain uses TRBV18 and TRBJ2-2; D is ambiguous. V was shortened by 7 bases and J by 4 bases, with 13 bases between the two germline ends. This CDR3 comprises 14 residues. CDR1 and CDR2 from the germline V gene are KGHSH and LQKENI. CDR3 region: CASFIASGTGELFF. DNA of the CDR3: TGTGCCAGCTTCATCGCGAGTGGCACCGGGGAGCTGTTTTTT.

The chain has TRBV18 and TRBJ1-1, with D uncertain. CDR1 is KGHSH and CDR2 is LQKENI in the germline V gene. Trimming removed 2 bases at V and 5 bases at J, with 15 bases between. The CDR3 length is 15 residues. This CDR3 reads CASSPTRPVGTEAFF. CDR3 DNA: TGTGCCAGCTCACCAACGCGTCCGGTGGGTACTGAAGCTTTCTTT.

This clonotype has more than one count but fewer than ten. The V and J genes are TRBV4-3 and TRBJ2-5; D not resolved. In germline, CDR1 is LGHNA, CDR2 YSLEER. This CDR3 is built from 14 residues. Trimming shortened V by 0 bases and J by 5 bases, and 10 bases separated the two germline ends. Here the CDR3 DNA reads TGCGCCAGCAGCCAAGATATAAGTACGGAGACCCAGTACTTC. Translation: CASSQDISTETQYF.

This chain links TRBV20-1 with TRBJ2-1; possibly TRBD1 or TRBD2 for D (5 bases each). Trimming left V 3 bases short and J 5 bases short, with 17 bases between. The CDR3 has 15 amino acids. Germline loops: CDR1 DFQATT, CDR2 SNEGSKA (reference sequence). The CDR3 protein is CSARDRFRGHNEQFF. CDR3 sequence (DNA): TGCAGTGCTAGGGACCGCTTCCGGGGACACAATGAGCAGTTCTTC.

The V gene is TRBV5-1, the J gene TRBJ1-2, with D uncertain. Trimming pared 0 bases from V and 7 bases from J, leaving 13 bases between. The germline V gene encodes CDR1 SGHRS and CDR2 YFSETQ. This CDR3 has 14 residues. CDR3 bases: TGCGCCAGCAGCTTGGACGGGAGTAGTGGTGGCTACACCTTC. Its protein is CASSLDGSSGGYTF. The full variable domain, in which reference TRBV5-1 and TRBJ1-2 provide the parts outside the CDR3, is KAGVTQTPRYLIKTRGQQVTLSCSPISGHRSVSWYQQTPGQGLQFLFEYFSETQRNKGNFPGRFSGRQFSNSRSEMNVSTLELGDSALYLCASSLDGSSGGYTFGSGTRLTVV.

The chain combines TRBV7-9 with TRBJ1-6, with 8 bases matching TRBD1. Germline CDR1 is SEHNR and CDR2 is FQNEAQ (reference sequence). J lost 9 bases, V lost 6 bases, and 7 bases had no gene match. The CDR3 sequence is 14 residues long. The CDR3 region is CASRGTGGRSPLHF. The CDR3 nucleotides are TGTGCCAGCAGGGGGACAGGCGGACGTTCACCCCTCCACTTT.

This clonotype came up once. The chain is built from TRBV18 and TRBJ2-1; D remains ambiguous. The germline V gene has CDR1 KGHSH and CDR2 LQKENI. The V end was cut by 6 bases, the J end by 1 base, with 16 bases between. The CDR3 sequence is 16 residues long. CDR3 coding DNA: TGTGCCAGCTCCCCTGAAGGGCGGATTTCCTACAATGAGCAGTTCTTC. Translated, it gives CASSPEGRISYNEQFF.

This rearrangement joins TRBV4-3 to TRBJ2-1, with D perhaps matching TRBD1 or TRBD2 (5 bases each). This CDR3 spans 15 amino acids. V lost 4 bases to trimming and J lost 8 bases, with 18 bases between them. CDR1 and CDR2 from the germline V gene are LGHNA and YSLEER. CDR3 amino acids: CASSPTGLKSHEQFF. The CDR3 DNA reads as TGCGCCAGCAGCCCAACGGGGCTAAAATCACATGAGCAGTTCTTC.

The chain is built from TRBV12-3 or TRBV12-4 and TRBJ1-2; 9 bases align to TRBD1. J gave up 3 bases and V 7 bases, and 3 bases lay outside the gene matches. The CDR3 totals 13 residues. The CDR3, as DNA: TGTGCCAGCACACAGGGGGCGGACTATGGCTACACCTTC. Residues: CASTQGADYGYTF.

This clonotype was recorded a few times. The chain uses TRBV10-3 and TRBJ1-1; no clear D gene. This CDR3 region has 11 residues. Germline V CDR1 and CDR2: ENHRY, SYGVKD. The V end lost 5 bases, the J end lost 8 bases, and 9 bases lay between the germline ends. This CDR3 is CAISKDKEAFF. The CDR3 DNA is TGTGCCATCAGTAAGGATAAAGAAGCTTTCTTT.